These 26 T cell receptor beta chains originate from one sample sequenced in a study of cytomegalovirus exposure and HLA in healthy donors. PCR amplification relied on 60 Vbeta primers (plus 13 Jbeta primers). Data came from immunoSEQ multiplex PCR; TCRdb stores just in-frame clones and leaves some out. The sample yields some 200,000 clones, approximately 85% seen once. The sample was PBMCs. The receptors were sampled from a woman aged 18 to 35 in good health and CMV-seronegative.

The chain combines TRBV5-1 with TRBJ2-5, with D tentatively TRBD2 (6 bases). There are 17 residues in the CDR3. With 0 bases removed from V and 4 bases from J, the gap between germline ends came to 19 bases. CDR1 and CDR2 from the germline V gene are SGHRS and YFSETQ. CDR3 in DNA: TGCGCCAGCAGCTTGGTCACTAGCCAAATTCCAGGAGAGACCCAGTACTTC. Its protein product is CASSLVTSQIPGETQYF.

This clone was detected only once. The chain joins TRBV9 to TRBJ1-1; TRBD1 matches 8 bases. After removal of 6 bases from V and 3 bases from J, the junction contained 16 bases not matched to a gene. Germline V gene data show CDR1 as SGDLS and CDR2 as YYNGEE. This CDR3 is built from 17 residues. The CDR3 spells CASTERHRGSRYTEAFF. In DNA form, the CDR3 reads TGTGCCAGCACTGAACGGCACAGGGGGTCTAGGTACACTGAAGCTTTCTTT.

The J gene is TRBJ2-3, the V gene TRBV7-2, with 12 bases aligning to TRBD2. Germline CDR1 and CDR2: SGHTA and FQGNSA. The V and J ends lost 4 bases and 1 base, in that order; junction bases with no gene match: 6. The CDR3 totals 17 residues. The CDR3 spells CASSSSGGAFRTDTQYF. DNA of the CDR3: TGTGCCAGCAGCTCTAGCGGGGGGGCTTTCCGCACAGATACGCAGTATTTT.

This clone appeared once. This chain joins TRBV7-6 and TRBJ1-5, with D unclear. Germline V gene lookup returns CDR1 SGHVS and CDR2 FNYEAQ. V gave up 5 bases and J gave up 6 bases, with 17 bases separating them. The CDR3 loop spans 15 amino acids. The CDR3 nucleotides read TGTGCCAGCAGCCCCGGACGCACGGGAGGTCAGCCCCAGCATTTT. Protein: CASSPGRTGGQPQHF.

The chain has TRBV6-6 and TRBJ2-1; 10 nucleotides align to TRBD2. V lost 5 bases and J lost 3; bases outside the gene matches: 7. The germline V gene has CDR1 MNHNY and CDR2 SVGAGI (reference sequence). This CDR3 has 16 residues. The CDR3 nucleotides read TGTGCCAGCAGTCGACTAACTAGCGGGGACTACAATGAGCAGTTCTTC. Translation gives CASSRLTSGDYNEQFF.

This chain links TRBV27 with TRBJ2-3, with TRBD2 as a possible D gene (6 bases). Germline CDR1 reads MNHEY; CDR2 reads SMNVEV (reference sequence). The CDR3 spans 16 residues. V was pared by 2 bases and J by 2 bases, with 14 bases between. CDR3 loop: CASSLGVAASTDTQYF. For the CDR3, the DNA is TGTGCCAGCAGTTTAGGGGTAGCGGCGTCCACAGATACGCAGTATTTT.

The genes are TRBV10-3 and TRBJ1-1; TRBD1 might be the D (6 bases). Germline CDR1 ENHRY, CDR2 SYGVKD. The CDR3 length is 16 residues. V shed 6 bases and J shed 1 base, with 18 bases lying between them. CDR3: CAIRGGQGAPNTEAFF. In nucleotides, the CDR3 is TGTGCCATCAGGGGGGGGCAGGGAGCACCGAACACTGAAGCTTTCTTT.

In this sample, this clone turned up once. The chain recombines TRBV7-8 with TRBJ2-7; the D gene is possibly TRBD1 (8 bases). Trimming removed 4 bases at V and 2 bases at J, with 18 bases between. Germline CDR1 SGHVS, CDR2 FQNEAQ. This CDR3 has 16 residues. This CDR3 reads CASSSEWTGRAYEQYF. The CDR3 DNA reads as TGTGCCAGCAGCTCGGAATGGACAGGGAGGGCCTACGAGCAGTACTTC.

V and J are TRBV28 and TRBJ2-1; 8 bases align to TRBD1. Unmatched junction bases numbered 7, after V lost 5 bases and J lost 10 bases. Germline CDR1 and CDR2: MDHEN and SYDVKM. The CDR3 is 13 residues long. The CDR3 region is CASSQGAVNEQFF. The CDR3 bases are TGTGCCAGCAGTCAGGGGGCGGTCAACGAGCAGTTCTTC.

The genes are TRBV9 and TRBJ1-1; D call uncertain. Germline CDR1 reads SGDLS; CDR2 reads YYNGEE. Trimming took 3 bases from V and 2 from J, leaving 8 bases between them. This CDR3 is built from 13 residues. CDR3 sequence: CASSEQVNTEAFF. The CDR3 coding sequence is TGTGCCAGCAGCGAGCAGGTCAACACTGAAGCTTTCTTT.

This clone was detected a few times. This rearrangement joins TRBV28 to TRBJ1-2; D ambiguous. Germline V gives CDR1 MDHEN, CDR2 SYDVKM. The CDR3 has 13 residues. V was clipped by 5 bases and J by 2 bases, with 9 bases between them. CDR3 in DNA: TGTGCCAGCAGTGCTACGGTAAACTATGGCTACACCTTC. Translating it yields CASSATVNYGYTF.

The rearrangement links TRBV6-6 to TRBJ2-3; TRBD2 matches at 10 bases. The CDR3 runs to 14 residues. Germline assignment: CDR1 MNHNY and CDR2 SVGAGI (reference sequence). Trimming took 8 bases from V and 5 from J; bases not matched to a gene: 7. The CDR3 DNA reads TGTGCCAGCGGAGCGGGGGGGCGAGGAGATACGCAGTATTTT. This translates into CASGAGGRGDTQYF.

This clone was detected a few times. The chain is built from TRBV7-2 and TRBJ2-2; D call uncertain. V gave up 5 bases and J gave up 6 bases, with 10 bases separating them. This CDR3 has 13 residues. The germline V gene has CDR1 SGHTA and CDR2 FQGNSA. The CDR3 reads CASSRGRSGELFF. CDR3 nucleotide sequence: TGTGCCAGCAGCCGAGGCCGATCCGGGGAGCTGTTTTTT.

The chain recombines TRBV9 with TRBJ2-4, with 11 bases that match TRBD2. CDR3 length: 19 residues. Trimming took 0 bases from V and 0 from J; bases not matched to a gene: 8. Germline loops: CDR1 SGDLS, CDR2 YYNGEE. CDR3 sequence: CASSVGIAGGVKAKNIQYF. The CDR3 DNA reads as TGTGCCAGCAGCGTAGGTATAGCGGGGGGGGTGAAAGCCAAAAACATTCAGTACTTC.

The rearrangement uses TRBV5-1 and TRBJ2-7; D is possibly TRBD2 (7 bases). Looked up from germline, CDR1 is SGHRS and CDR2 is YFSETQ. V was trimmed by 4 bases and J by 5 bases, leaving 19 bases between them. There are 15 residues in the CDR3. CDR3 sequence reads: CASSPLGGLRNEQYF. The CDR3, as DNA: TGCGCCAGCAGCCCCCTGGGGGGGCTGAGGAACGAGCAGTACTTC.

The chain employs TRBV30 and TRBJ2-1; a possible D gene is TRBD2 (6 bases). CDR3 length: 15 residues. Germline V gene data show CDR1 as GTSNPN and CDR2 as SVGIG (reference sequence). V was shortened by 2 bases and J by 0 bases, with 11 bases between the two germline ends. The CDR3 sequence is CAWSRGLSSYNEQFF. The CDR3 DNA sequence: TGTGCCTGGAGTCGGGGACTTAGCTCCTACAATGAGCAGTTCTTC.

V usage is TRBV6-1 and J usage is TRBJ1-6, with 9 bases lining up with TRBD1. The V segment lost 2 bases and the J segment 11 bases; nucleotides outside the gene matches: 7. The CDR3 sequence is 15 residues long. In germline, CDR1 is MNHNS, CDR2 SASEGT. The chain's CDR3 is CASSERGQGSPPLHF. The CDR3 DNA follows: TGTGCCAGCAGTGAAAGGGGACAGGGAAGTCCACCCCTCCACTTT.

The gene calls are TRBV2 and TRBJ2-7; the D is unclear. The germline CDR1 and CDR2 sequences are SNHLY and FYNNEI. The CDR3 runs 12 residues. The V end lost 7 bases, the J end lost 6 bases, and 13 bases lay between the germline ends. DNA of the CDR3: TGTGCCAGCATCATAACAGCTCGCGAGCAGTACTTC. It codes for CASIITAREQYF.

CDR3 region: CASSHGSGGTEAFF. CDR3 nucleotide sequence: TGTGCCAGCAGCCATGGGTCCGGAGGGACTGAAGCTTTCTTT. The chain combines TRBV4-2 with TRBJ1-1; the D is unclear. V lost 3 bases and J 5 bases, leaving 13 bases between the germline ends. The germline gives CDR1 LGHNA, CDR2 YNFKEQ. CDR3 size: 14 residues.

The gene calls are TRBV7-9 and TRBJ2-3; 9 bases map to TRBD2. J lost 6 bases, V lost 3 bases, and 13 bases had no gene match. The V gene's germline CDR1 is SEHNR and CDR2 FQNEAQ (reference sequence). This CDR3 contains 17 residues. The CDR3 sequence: CASSFPLERGAGDTQYF. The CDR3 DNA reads TGTGCCAGCAGCTTCCCTTTGGAGCGGGGGGCCGGGGATACGCAGTATTTT.

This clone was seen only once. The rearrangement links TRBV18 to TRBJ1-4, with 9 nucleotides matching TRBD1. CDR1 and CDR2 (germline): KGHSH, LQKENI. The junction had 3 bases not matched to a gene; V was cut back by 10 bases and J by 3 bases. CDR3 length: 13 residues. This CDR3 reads CATRTGANEKLFF. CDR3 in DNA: TGTGCCACCCGGACAGGGGCTAATGAAAAACTGTTTTTT.

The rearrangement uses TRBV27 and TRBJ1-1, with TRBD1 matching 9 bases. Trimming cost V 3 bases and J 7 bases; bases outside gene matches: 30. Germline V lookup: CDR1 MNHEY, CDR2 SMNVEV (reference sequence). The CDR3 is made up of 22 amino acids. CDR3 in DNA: TGTGCCAGCAGTTTCACCTTGGACAGGGGAAGGAGGTGGGGGGATAAGGGAGTTGAAGCTTTCTTT. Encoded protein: CASSFTLDRGRRWGDKGVEAFF.

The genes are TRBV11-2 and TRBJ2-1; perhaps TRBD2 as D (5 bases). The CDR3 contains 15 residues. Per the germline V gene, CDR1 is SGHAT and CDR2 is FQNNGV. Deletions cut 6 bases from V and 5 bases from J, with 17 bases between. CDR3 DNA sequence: TGTGCCAGCAGTTCCTGGGTAGGAGGAGACAATGAGCAGTTCTTC. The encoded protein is CASSSWVGGDNEQFF.

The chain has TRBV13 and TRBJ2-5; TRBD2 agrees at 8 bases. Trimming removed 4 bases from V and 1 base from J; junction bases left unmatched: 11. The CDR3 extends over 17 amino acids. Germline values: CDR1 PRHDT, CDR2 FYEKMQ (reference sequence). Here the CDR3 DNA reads TGTGCCAGCAGCTCCGGGGCTAGCGGGCGTTCCCAAGAGACCCAGTACTTC. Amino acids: CASSSGASGRSQETQYF. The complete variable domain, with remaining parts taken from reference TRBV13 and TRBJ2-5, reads AAGVIQSPRHLIKEKRETATLKCYPIPRHDTVYWYQQGPGQDPQFLISFYEKMQSDKGSIPDRFSAQQFSDYHSELNMSSLELGDSALYFCASSSGASGRSQETQYFGPGTRLLVL.

In DNA form, the CDR3 reads TGTGCCAGCTCACCCCAGGAGAGGAGGATGAACACTGAAGCTTTCTTT. Amino acids: CASSPQERRMNTEAFF. V is TRBV18 and J is TRBJ1-1; D remains unclear. The V end lost 3 bases, the J end lost 0 bases, and 14 bases lay between the germline ends. From germline, CDR1 is KGHSH and CDR2 LQKENI. The CDR3 consists of 16 residues. The full variable domain, completed using reference TRBV18 and TRBJ1-1, is NAGVMQNPRHLVRRRGQEARLRCSPMKGHSHVYWYRQLPEEGLKFMVYLQKENIIDESGMPKERFSAEFPKEGPSILRIQQVVRGDSAAYFCASSPQERRMNTEAFFGQGTRLTVV.

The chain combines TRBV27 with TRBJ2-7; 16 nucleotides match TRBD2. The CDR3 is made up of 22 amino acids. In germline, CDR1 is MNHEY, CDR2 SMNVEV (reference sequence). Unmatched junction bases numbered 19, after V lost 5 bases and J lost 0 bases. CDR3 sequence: CASSPSPGQKGLAGGSSYEQYF. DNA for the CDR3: TGTGCCAGCAGTCCCTCCCCCGGACAGAAGGGACTAGCGGGAGGGAGCTCCTACGAGCAGTACTTC.